This T cell receptor (beta chain) derives from a study of technical replicates of blood from four donors (TCRdb year 2017). Regarding this clone: There is no known antigen for this receptor. No quality values exist for individual bases; no much larger clone is one base distant.

The library was generated by the immunoSEQ multiplex PCR assay. This is the immuneACCESS table as TCRdb keeps it, with only in-frame sequences that have V and J called. A part of the clones is gone; compared with another copy, unresolved V genes explain less than half, and the rest is unexplained. Here the sample has under 100,000 clones; approximately 95% occur a single time. The ten top clones hold about 0.37% of the sample. V has 4 bases trimmed and J has 8 bases trimmed; junction bases matching no gene number 1. From cysteine to phenylalanine, the CDR3 is 13 amino acids long. Kept here is only the CDR3 DNA, which spans 39 bases and is read in frame from base 1. Looking up the germline V gene yields CDR1 MGHRA and CDR2 YSYEKL.

The sequence came from a human donor in good health. The rearrangement combines TRBV4-1 with TRBJ2-1; TRBD2 lines up with 11 middle nucleotides. The sample comprised T cells isolated from PBMCs. The CDR3 sequence is CASSPGLADEQFF. Here is the DNA: TGCGCCAGCAGCCCGGGACTAGCGGATGAGCAGTTCTTC.